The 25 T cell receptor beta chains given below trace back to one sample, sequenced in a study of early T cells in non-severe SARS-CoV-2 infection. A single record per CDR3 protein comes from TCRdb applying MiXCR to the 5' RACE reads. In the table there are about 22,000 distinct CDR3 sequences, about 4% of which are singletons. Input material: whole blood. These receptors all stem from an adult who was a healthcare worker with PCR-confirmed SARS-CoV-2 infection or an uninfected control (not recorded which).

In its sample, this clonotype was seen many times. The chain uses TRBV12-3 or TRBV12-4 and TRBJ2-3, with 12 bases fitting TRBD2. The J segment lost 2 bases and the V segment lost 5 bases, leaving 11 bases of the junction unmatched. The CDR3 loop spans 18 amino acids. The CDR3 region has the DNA TGTGCCAGCAGTCCCGGGAGGCTAGCGGGGGGGTTCACAGATACGCAGTATTTT. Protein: CASSPGRLAGGFTDTQYF.

The CDR3: CASSAPRTGDIETQYF. CDR3 DNA: TGTGCCAGCAGTGCGCCGCGGACAGGGGATATAGAGACCCAGTACTTC. The rearrangement uses TRBV2 and TRBJ2-5; 9 positions agree with TRBD1. Germline V lookup: CDR1 SNHLY, CDR2 FYNNEI. This CDR3 region has 16 residues. The V gene end was trimmed by 4 bases and the J gene end by 4 bases; junction bases not matched to a gene: 10.

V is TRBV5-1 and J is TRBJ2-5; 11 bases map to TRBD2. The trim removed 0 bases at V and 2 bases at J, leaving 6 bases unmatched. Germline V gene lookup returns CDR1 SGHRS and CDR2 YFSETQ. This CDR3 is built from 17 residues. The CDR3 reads CASSLGAGLAVQETQYF. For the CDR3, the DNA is TGCGCCAGCAGCTTGGGCGCGGGACTAGCGGTACAAGAGACCCAGTACTTC.

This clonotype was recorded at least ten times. The CDR3 here is CASKENSEQFF. The DNA for the CDR3 is TGTGCCAGCAAAGAGAACTCGGAGCAGTTCTTC. V gene TRBV19 combines with J gene TRBJ2-1; D is unresolved. CDR1 is LNHDA and CDR2 is SQIVND in the germline V gene (reference sequence). Trimming removed 9 bases at V and 10 bases at J, with 13 bases between. CDR3 length: 11 residues.

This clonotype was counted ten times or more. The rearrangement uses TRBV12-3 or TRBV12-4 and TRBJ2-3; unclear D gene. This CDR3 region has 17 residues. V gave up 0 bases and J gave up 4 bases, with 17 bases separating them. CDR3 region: CASSLALVPQSPDTQYF. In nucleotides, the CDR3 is TGTGCCAGCAGTTTAGCTTTGGTCCCGCAGTCCCCAGATACGCAGTATTTT.

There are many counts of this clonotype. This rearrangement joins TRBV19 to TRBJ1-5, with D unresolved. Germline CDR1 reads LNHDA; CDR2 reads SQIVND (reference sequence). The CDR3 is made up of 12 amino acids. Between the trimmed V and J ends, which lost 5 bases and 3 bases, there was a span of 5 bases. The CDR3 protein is CASSSINQPQHF. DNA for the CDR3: TGTGCCAGTAGTTCCATCAATCAGCCCCAGCATTTT.

The CDR3 DNA reads as TGTGCCAGCAGCCCCCGCGGGGGACCCGGAGGCGAGCAGTTCTTC. Translated, it gives CASSPRGGPGGEQFF. V and J are TRBV11-2 and TRBJ2-1; TRBD2 matches 7 bases. Germline CDR1 reads SGHAT; CDR2 reads FQNNGV. The CDR3 runs to 15 residues. Trimming removed 5 bases from V and 10 bases from J; junction bases left unmatched: 14.

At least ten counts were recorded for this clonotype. This CDR3 is CASSPRYGSDTQYF. In DNA, the CDR3 is TGTGCCAGCAGTCCCCGATACGGTTCAGATACGCAGTATTTT. The V gene is TRBV12-3 or TRBV12-4, the J gene TRBJ2-3; D is undetermined. CDR3 size: 14 residues. The V and J ends lost 5 bases and 4 bases respectively, with 13 bases between them.

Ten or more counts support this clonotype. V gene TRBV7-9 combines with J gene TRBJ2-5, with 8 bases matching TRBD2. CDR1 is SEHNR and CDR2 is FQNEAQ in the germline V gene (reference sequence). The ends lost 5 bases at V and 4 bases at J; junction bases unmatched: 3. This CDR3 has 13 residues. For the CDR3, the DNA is TGTGCCAGCAGCGTAACTAGCGGAGAGACCCAGTACTTC. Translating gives CASSVTSGETQYF.

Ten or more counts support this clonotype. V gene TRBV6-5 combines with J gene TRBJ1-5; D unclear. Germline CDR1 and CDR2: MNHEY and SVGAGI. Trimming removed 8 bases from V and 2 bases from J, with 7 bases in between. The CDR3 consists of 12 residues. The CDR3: CASWSGNQPQHF. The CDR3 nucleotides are TGTGCCAGCTGGTCTGGCAATCAGCCCCAGCATTTT.

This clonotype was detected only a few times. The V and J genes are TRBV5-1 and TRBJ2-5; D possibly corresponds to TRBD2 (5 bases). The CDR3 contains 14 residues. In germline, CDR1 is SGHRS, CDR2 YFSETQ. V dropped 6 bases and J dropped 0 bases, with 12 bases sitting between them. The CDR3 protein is CASKVGANQETQYF. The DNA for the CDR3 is TGCGCCAGCAAGGTGGGAGCCAACCAAGAGACCCAGTACTTC.

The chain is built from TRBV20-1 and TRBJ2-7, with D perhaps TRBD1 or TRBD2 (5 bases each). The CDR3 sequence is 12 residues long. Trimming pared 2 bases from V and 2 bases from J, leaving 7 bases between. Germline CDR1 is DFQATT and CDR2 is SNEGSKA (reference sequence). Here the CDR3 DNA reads TGCAGTGCTAGACAGGGACCCTACGAGCAGTACTTC. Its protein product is CSARQGPYEQYF.

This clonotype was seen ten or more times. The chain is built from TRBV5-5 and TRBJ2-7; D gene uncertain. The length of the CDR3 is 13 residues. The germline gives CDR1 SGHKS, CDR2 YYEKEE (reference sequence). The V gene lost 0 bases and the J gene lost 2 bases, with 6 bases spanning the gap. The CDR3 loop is CASSLETPYEQYF. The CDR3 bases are TGTGCCAGCAGCTTGGAGACTCCCTACGAGCAGTACTTC.

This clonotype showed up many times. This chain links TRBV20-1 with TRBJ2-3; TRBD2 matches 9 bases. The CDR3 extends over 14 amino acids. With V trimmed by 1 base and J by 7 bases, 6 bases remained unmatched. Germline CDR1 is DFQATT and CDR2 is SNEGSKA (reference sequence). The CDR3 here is CSARVPSGEYTQYF. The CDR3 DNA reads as TGCAGTGCTAGAGTCCCTAGCGGGGAATATACGCAGTATTTT.

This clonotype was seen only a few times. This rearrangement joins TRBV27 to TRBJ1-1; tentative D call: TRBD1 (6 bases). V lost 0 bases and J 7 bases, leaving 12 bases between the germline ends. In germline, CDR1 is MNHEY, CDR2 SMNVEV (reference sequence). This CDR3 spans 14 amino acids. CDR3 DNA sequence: TGTGCCAGCAGTTTATCCAGGGGATGGGGTGAAGCTTTCTTT. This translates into CASSLSRGWGEAFF.

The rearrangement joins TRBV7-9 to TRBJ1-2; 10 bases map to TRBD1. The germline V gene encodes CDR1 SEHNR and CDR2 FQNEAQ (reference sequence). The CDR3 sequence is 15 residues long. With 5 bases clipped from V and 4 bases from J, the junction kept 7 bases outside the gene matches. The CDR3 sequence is CASSRWDRGFYGYTF. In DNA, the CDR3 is TGTGCCAGCAGCCGATGGGACAGGGGATTCTATGGCTACACCTTC.

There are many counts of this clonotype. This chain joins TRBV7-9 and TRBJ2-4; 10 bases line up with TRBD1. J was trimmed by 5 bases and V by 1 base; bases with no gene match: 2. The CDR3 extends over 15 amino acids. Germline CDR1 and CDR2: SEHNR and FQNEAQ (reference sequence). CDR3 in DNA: TGTGCCAGCAGCTTAGGACAGGGGGCTGAAAACATTCAGTACTTC. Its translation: CASSLGQGAENIQYF.

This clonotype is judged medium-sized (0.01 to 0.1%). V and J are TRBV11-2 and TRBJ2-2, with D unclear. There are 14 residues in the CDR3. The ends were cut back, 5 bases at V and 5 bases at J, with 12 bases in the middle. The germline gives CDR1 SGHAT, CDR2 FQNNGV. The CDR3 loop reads CASSVVVGTGELFF. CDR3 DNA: TGTGCCAGCAGCGTTGTCGTGGGTACCGGGGAGCTGTTTTTT.

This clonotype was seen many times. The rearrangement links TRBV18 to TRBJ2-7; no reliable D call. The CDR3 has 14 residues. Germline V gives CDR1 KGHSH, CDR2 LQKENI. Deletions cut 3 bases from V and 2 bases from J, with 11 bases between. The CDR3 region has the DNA TGTGCCAGCTCACCGCCCGTGAACCCCTACGAGCAGTACTTC. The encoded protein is CASSPPVNPYEQYF.

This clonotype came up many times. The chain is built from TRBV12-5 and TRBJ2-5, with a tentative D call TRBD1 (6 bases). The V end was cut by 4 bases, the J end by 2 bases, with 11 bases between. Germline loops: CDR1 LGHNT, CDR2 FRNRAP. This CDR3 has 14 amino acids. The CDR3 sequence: CASGSQGTQETQYF. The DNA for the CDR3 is TGTGCTAGTGGTTCCCAGGGGACGCAAGAGACCCAGTACTTC.

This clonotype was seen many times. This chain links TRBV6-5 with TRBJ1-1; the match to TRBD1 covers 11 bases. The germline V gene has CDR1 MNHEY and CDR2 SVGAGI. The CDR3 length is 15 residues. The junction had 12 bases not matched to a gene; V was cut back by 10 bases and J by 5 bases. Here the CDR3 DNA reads TGTGCCACCCGGACAGGGGGCGAATTTGGGACTGAAGCTTTCTTT. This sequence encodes CATRTGGEFGTEAFF.

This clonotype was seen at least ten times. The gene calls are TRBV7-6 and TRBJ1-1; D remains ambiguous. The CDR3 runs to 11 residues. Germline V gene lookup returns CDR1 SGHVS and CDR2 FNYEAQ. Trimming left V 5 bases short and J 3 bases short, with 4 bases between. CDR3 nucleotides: TGTGCCAGCAGCCGGGACACTGAAGCTTTCTTT. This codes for CASSRDTEAFF.

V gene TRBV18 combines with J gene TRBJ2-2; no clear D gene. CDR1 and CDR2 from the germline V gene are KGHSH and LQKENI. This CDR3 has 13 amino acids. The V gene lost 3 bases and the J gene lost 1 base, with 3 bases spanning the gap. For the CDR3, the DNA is TGTGCCAGCTCACCGGAGAACACCGGGGAGCTGTTTTTT. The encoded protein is CASSPENTGELFF.

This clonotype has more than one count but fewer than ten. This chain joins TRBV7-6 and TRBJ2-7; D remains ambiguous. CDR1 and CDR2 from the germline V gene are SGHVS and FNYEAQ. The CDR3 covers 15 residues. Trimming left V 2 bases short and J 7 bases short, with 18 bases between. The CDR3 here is CASSLIAGPTREQYF. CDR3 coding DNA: TGTGCCAGCAGCTTAATCGCCGGGCCGACGAGGGAGCAGTACTTC.

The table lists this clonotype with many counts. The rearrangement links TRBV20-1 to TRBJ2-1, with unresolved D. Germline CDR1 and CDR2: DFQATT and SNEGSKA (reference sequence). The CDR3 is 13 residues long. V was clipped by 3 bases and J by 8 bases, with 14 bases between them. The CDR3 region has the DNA TGCAGTGCTAGCTCGGGTAGGCTCGATGAGCAGTTCTTC. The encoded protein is CSASSGRLDEQFF.